The 15 T cell receptor beta chains below were found in one sample sequenced in a study of blood T cell repertoires in COVID-19. The data were produced by immunoSEQ multiplex PCR, yet TCRdb's version contains in-frame clones alone and is incomplete. The profile shows about 240,000 clones, 85% to 90% of them singletons. Sequencing used peripheral blood. Receptors were obtained from a woman aged 65 to 85 with active or convalescent COVID-19.

V is TRBV10-3 and J is TRBJ2-7; 7 bases are a match to TRBD1. The V gene's germline CDR1 is ENHRY and CDR2 SYGVKD. The CDR3 extends over 15 amino acids. The trim removed 6 bases at V and 3 bases at J, leaving 11 bases unmatched. The CDR3 region is CAISQWTGQVYEQYF. The CDR3 DNA reads as TGTGCCATCAGCCAATGGACAGGACAAGTCTACGAGCAGTACTTC.

This clone was observed a single time. The chain carries TRBV12-3 or TRBV12-4 and TRBJ1-5; D is undetermined. This CDR3 spans 12 amino acids. V shed 8 bases and J shed 4 bases, with 9 bases lying between them. The CDR3 region is CASSESNQPQHF. The CDR3 DNA reads as TGTGCCAGCTCGGAGAGTAATCAGCCCCAGCATTTT.

The chain recombines TRBV7-8 with TRBJ1-1; D is ambiguous. The germline CDR1 and CDR2 sequences are SGHVS and FQNEAQ. The CDR3 spans 13 residues. Trimming cost V 3 bases and J 1 base, with 6 bases left between them. In DNA, the CDR3 is TGTGCCAGCAGCTTCGGGGAGAACACTGAAGCTTTCTTT. Translated, it gives CASSFGENTEAFF.

V gene TRBV20-1 combines with J gene TRBJ1-1; D is unclear. Germline V gene data show CDR1 as DFQATT and CDR2 as SNEGSKA (reference sequence). V was cut by 2 bases and J by 7 bases, with 8 bases left in between. CDR3 length: 11 amino acids. CDR3 protein: CSARRGIEAFF. In DNA form, the CDR3 reads TGCAGTGCTAGAAGAGGTATTGAAGCTTTCTTT.

The V gene is TRBV4-2, the J gene TRBJ1-4, with D possibly TRBD1 on 5 matching bases. Germline-derived CDR1 and CDR2 are LGHNA and YNFKEQ. Deletions cut 0 bases from V and 7 bases from J, with 15 bases between. This CDR3 is built from 16 residues. The CDR3 nucleotides read TGTGCCAGCAGCCAAGAGGGGGGTCAGGGAGGTGAAAAACTGTTTTTT. This codes for CASSQEGGQGGEKLFF.

With respect to this clone: One end of the junction is discordant with germline, which a read error may explain. The gene calls are TRBV28 and TRBJ1-2, with a weak D call TRBD1 (5 bases). This CDR3 is built from 13 residues. Germline CDR1 MDHEN, CDR2 SYDVKM. The CDR3: CASTLGQPYGYTF. DNA for the CDR3: TGTGCGAGCACTCTCGGACAACCGTATGGCTACACCTTC.

The chain is built from TRBV7-6 and TRBJ2-3; D is possibly TRBD2 (6 bases). V lost 5 bases and J 0 bases, leaving 24 bases between the germline ends. This CDR3 has 19 amino acids. From germline, CDR1 is SGHVS and CDR2 FNYEAQ. For the CDR3, the DNA is TGTGCCAGCAGCCCCACGGTTGGGGGGTCCTTCACTAGCACAGATACGCAGTATTTT. It encodes CASSPTVGGSFTSTDTQYF.

The rearrangement uses TRBV6-5 and TRBJ1-2; D perhaps matches TRBD1 (6 bases). The germline CDR1 and CDR2 sequences are MNHEY and SVGAGI. CDR3 length equals 14 residues. V lost 8 bases, J lost 8 bases, and 21 bases lay in between. The CDR3, as DNA: TGTGCCAGCCGGACCCAACAGGGAACGCGAGGCTACACCTTC. Translating gives CASRTQQGTRGYTF.

The chain carries TRBV11-2 and TRBJ2-5, with a tentative D call TRBD2 (5 bases). CDR1 is SGHAT and CDR2 is FQNNGV in the germline V gene. V was cut by 4 bases and J by 4 bases, with 16 bases left in between. This CDR3 has 15 residues. CDR3 coding DNA: TGTGCCAGCAGCTCTCATTTTTCTACTAGAGAGACCCAGTACTTC. Amino acids: CASSSHFSTRETQYF.

The chain links TRBV6-6 to TRBJ1-4; weak D call: TRBD1 (6 bases). This CDR3 is built from 15 residues. V lost 2 bases and J 5 bases, leaving 12 bases between the germline ends. In germline, CDR1 is MNHNY, CDR2 SVGAGI (reference sequence). The CDR3 DNA is TGTGCCAGCAGTTACCCCGGACAGCAGAATGAAAAACTGTTTTTT. Protein: CASSYPGQQNEKLFF.

V gene TRBV11-3 combines with J gene TRBJ2-3, with 8 bases matching TRBD1. V dropped 2 bases and J dropped 2; count of bases not matched to a gene: 15. In germline, CDR1 is SGHNT, CDR2 YENEEA. This CDR3 is 19 amino acids long. Here the CDR3 DNA reads TGTGCCAGCAGCTTAAGGGTGGGCAGGGGGCTTCCGACCACAGATACGCAGTATTTT. Its protein is CASSLRVGRGLPTTDTQYF. Full variable domain (rest looked up from reference TRBV11-3 and TRBJ2-3): EAGVVQSPRYKIIEKKQPVAFWCNPISGHNTLYWYLQNLGQGPELLIRYENEEAVDDSQLPKDRFSAERLKGVDSTLKIQPAELGDSAVYLCASSLRVGRGLPTTDTQYFGPGTRLTVL.

This clone occurred a few times. The J gene is TRBJ1-5, the V gene TRBV10-3, with D possibly matching TRBD1 (6 bases). Germline CDR1 ENHRY, CDR2 SYGVKD. CDR3 length equals 15 residues. V dropped 1 base and J dropped 3 bases, with 10 bases sitting between them. The CDR3, as DNA: TGTGCCATCAGTGAGTTTTCAGGGGACAATCAGCCCCAGCATTTT. Translation gives CAISEFSGDNQPQHF.

This chain joins TRBV6-4 and TRBJ1-5; D possibly corresponds to TRBD1 (6 bases). CDR3 length: 14 residues. The V end lost 3 bases, the J end lost 7 bases, and 13 bases lay between the germline ends. Germline loops: CDR1 MRHNA, CDR2 SNTAGT. The CDR3 sequence: CASSESGEGQPQHF. The DNA for the CDR3 is TGTGCCAGCAGTGAATCAGGGGAGGGACAGCCCCAGCATTTT.

This sequence joins TRBV7-2 and TRBJ2-7; 11 nucleotides align to TRBD2. CDR1 and CDR2 from the germline V gene are SGHTA and FQGNSA. V dropped 4 bases and J dropped 3; count of bases not matched to a gene: 11. CDR3 length: 17 residues. CDR3 bases: TGTGCCAGCAGCTACCTAGCGGGGGGCGCTGATTTCTACGAGCAGTACTTC. Encoded protein: CASSYLAGGADFYEQYF.

The DNA of the CDR3 is TGTGCCAGCAGGACTAGCGCCAAAGGCAATGAGCAGTTCTTC. Its protein product is CASRTSAKGNEQFF. The J gene is TRBJ2-1, the V gene TRBV2; the match to TRBD2 covers 8 bases. Per the germline V gene, CDR1 is SNHLY and CDR2 is FYNNEI. The CDR3 loop spans 14 amino acids. After removal of 6 bases from V and 6 bases from J, the junction contained 7 bases not matched to a gene.